Listed below are T cell receptor beta chains from one sample, sequenced in a study of CD8+ T cells in alopecia areata. TCRdb's table, derived via immunoSEQ multiplex PCR, lists solely in-frame clones and lacks some. Of 120,000 or so clones listed, roughly 57% are singletons. The sample was CD4+ T cells sorted from blood, taken at week 4, from a patient treated with tofacitinib. These receptors all come from a human donor with alopecia areata. The CDR3 runs from the conserved cysteine through the conserved F or W. Each record gives: J gene, V gene, D gene, clone size, CDR3 DNA, CDR3 protein. The D gene is left open where the match is weak. The size entry is marked missing in some rows and otherwise reads once, few, many or a size class.

TRBJ2-1 | TRBV15 | . | . | TGTGCCACCAGCATCCGATATGGGGGCGGAACCCCTGACAATGAGCAGTTCTTC | CATSIRYGGGTPDNEQFF
TRBJ1-2 | TRBV30 | TRBD1 | . | TGTGCCTATTCGACAGGGGGATCCTATGGCTACACCTTC | CAYSTGGSYGYTF
TRBJ2-7 | TRBV10-3 | . | . | TGTGCCATCTCCCCCAACTACGAGCAGTACTTC | CAISPNYEQYF
TRBJ2-3 | TRBV29-1 | . | . | TGCAGCGCAGACCGACAGGTTAGCACAGATACGCAGTATTTT | CSADRQVSTDTQYF
TRBJ2-1 | TRBV11-2 | . | . | TGTGCCAGCAGCTTAAATCTGCCGAACGGTGAGCAGTTCTTC | CASSLNLPNGEQFF
TRBJ2-3 | TRBV7-3 | . | few | TGTGCCAGCAGCTTCTCCGGACTGCGCACAGATACGCAGTATTTT | CASSFSGLRTDTQYF
TRBJ2-5 | TRBV29-1 | . | few | TGCAGCGTTGCCCGTGAACAAGAGACCCAGTACTTC | CSVAREQETQYF
TRBJ2-7 | TRBV29-1 | . | few | TGCAGCGTGGGTGGACACCACGAGCAGTACTTC | CSVGGHHEQYF
TRBJ1-1 | TRBV7-8 | . | . | TGTGCCAGCAGCTTAGTAGCCACAGGGTACACTGAAGCTTTCTTT | CASSLVATGYTEAFF
TRBJ2-7 | TRBV28 | . | . | TGTGCCAGCAGTTCCCGATACGAGCAGTACTTC | CASSSRYEQYF
TRBJ1-4 | TRBV5-6 | . | . | TGTGCCAGCAGCTTGGTTCAGTCAACTAATGAAAAACTGTTTTTT | CASSLVQSTNEKLFF
TRBJ1-2 | TRBV7-3 | . | . | TGTGCCAGCAGCCTCGATTTTGACAGCTGCAATTTCTATGGCTACACCTTC | CASSLDFDSCNFYGYTF
TRBJ2-7 | TRBV28 | . | . | TGTGCCAGCAGTCCCCCTTTACCGGGGCGGACCTCCGAGCAGTACTTC | CASSPPLPGRTSEQYF
TRBJ2-5 | TRBV6-1 | . | . | TGTGCCAGTCTTCTCGAGACCCAGTACTTC | CASLLETQYF
TRBJ2-3 | TRBV4-1 | TRBD2 | . | TGCGCCAGCAGCCAATCGACTAGCGGGGAAATCACAGATACGCAGTATTTT | CASSQSTSGEITDTQYF